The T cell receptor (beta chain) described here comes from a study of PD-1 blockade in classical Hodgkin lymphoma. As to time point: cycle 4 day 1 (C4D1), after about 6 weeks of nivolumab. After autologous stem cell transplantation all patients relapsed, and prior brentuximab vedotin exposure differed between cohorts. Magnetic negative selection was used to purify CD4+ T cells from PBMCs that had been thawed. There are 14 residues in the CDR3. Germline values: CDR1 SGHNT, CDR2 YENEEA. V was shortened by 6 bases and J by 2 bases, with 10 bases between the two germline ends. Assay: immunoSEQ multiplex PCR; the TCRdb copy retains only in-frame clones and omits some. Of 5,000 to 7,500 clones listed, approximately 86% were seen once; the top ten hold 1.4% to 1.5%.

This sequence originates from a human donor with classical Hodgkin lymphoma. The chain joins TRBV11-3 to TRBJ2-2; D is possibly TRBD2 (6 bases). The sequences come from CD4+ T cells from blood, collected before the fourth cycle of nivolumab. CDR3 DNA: TGTGCCAGCAGGCGGGACTTCAACACCGGGGAGCTGTTTTTT. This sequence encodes CASRRDFNTGELFF.